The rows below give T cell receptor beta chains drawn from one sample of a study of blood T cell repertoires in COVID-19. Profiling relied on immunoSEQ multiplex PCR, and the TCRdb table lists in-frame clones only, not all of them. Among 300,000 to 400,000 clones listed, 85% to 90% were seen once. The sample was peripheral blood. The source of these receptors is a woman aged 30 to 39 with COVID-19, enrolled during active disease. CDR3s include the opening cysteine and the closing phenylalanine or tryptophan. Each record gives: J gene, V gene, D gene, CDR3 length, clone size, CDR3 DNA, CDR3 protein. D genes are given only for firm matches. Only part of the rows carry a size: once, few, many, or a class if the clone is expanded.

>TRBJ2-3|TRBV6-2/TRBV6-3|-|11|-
TGTGCCAGCAGTACACTAGGTACGCAGTATTTT
CASSTLGTQYF
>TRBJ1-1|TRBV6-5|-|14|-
TGTGCCAGCAGGTTCAGGGGAAGCATCACTGAAGCTTTCTTT
CASRFRGSITEAFF
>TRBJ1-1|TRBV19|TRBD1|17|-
TGTGCCAGTAGTATATCTGGACGCGGACAGGGCAACACTGAAGCTTTCTTT
CASSISGRGQGNTEAFF
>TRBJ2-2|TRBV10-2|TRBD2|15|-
TGCGCCAGCAGAGGGCGGGAGGGCCACACCGGGGAGCTGTTTTTT
CASRGREGHTGELFF
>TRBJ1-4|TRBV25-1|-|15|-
TGTGCCAGCAGTGAATCACAGGGCACAAATGAAAAACTGTTTTTT
CASSESQGTNEKLFF
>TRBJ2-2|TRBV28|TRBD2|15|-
TGTGCCAGCAGTCCCCGACTAGCAGACACCGGGGAGCTGTTTTTT
CASSPRLADTGELFF
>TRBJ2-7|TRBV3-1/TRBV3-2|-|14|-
TGTGCCAGCAGCCAAGTAGGGACTGGCCACGAGCAGTACTTC
CASSQVGTGHEQYF
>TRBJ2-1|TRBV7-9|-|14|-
TGTGCCAGCAGCTTAGGCGGTCTAGCGAATGAGCAGTTCTTC
CASSLGGLANEQFF
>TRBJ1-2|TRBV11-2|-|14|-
TGTGCCAGCAGCTTAACGGCGGCCAACTATGGCTACACCTTC
CASSLTAANYGYTF
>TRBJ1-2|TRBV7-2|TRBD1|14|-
TGTGCCAGCAGCTTAGACAGGGGTGACTATGGCTACACCTTC
CASSLDRGDYGYTF
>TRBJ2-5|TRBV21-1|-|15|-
TGTGCCAGCAGCCCCCGAAACAGGGGCACAGAGACCCAGTACTTC
CASSPRNRGTETQYF
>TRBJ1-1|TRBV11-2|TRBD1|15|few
TGTGCCAGCAGCGCCCGGAGACAGGGCACCACTGAAGCTTTCTTT
CASSARRQGTTEAFF
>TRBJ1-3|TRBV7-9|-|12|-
TGTGCCAGCAGCGCGGGAGAAGGGTCCATATATTTT
CASSAGEGSIYF
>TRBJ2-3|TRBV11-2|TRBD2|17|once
TGTGCCAGCAGCCCACTAGCGGGAGGGCCCCGCACAGATACGCAGTATTTT
CASSPLAGGPRTDTQYF
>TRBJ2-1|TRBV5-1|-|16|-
TGCGCCAGCAGCTTGGGTGCGCGGCCAACATACAATGAGCAGTTCTTC
CASSLGARPTYNEQFF
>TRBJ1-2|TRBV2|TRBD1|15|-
TGTGCCAGCAGGGGCCGGGACAGGGGGCTTTATGGCTACACCTTC
CASRGRDRGLYGYTF
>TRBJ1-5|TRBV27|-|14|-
TGTGCCAGCAGTTTCAGGGGAAACAATCAGCCCCAGCATTTT
CASSFRGNNQPQHF
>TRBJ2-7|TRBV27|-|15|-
TGTGCCAGCAGTTTCGCCGGGATAGGTTCCTACGAGCAGTACTTC
CASSFAGIGSYEQYF
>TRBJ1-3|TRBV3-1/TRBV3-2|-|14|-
TGTGCCAGCAGCCAAGACCCGAACTCGTACACCATATATTTT
CASSQDPNSYTIYF
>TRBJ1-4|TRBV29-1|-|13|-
TGCAGCGTATCTTCGGGGACTAATGAAAAACTGTTTTTT
CSVSSGTNEKLFF
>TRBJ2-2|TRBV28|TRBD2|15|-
TGTGCCAGCAGCCGACTAGCGGAGAACACCGGGGAGCTGTTTTTT
CASSRLAENTGELFF
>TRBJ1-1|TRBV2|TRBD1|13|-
TGTGCCAGCAGTCGGACAGGGGACACTGAAGCTTTCTTT
CASSRTGDTEAFF
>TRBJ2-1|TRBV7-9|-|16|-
TGTGCCAGCAGCCCCCCCGGAGGGGAGTCGGGCGGGAAGGAGTTCTTC
CASSPPGGESGGKEFF
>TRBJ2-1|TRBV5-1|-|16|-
TGCGCCAGCAGCTTGGAACCCCAGGGCCCATACAATGAGCAGTTCTTC
CASSLEPQGPYNEQFF
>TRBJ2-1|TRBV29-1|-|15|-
TGCAGCGTTGAAGATTCGGGGAGTTCCTACAATGAGCAGTTCTTC
CSVEDSGSSYNEQFF
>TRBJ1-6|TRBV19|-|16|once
TGTGCCAGTAGTATCTCTCCTAGCTCCTATAATTCACCCCTCCACTTT
CASSISPSSYNSPLHF
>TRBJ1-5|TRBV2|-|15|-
TGTGCCAGCAGTGAAGGTCAGGCGAACAATCAGCCCCAGCATTTT
CASSEGQANNQPQHF
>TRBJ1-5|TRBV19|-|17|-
TGTGCCAGTAGTATAGTAGTGGACTGGGAAGGCAATCAGCCCCAGCATTTT
CASSIVVDWEGNQPQHF
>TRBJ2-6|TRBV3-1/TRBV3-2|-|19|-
TGTGCCAGCAGCCGCTCCGACCAGGGATATAAATCTGGGGCCAACGTCCTGACTTTC
CASSRSDQGYKSGANVLTF
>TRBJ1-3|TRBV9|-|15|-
TGTGCCAGCAGCGTAGATAATTACTCTGGAAACACCATATATTTT
CASSVDNYSGNTIYF
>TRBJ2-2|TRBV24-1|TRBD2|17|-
TGTGCCACCGTAGCGGGAGTAATACAGGCGAACACCGGGGAGCTGTTTTTT
CATVAGVIQANTGELFF
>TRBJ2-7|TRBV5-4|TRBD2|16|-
TGTGCCAGCAGCGGGACTAGCGGGAGGGCGTTGGGGGAGCAGTACTTC
CASSGTSGRALGEQYF
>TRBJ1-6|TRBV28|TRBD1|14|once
TGTGCCAGCAGTTCAACAGGGGTTGTCTCACCCCTCCACTTT
CASSSTGVVSPLHF
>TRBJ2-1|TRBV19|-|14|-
TGTGCCAGTAGTATAGTTTCCAGTTACAATGAGCAGTTCTTC
CASSIVSSYNEQFF
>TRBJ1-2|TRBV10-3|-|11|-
TGTGCCACGGGGGAAAACTATGGCTACACCTTC
CATGENYGYTF
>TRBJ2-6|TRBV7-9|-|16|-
TGTGCCAGCAGCCCCCCAGGGTACTCTGGGGCCAACGTCCTGACTTTC
CASSPPGYSGANVLTF
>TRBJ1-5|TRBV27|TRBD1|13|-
TGTGCCAGCAGACGACAGGGTACAGGGCCCCAGCATTTT
CASRRQGTGPQHF
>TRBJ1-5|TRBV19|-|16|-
TGTGCCAGTAGTATAGATCAACCCGACACTGCGCAGCCCCAGCATTTT
CASSIDQPDTAQPQHF
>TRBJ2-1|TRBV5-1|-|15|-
TGCGCCAGCAGCTTGGACACCCACTCCTACAATGAGCAGTTCTTC
CASSLDTHSYNEQFF
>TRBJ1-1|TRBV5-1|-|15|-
TGCGCCAGCAGCTTAGGGGACGGGAGTAACACTGAAGCTTTCTTT
CASSLGDGSNTEAFF
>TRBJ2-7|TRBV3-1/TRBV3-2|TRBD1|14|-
TGTGCCAGCAGCCCAAAGGACAGGGACTACGAGCAGTACTTC
CASSPKDRDYEQYF
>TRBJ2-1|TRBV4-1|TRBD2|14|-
TGCGCCAGCAGGAATAGCGGGGGGTACAATGAGCAGTTCTTC
CASRNSGGYNEQFF
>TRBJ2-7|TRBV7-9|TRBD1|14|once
TGTGCCAGCAGCCCGGGACAGGGAATCGACGAGCAGTACTTC
CASSPGQGIDEQYF
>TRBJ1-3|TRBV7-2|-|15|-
TGTGCCAGCAGCTTACAGGTTAACTCTGGAAACACCATATATTTT
CASSLQVNSGNTIYF
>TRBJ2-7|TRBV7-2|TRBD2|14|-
TGTGCCAGCAGCTTGGGACTAGACCACTACGAGCAGTACTTC
CASSLGLDHYEQYF